This TCR beta chain derives from a study of T cell repertoires in cytomegalovirus infection. Concerning this clonotype: What it binds is not known.

The CDR3 extends over 12 amino acids. CDR1 and CDR2 (germline): MNHEY, SVGEGT. Trimming shortened V by 3 bases and J by 5 bases, and 8 bases separated the two germline ends. TCRdb reprocessed the reads with MiXCR, giving one entry per CDR3 protein. The table shows tens of thousands of distinct CDR3 sequences, with around 18% occurring only once. Study-level points and caveats: What dominated the ex vivo response were HLA-C-restricted CMV-specific TCR beta clonotypes.

The J gene is TRBJ2-7, the V gene TRBV6-2 or TRBV6-3, with no clear D. The specimen was CD8+ T cells from cultured PBMCs, collected from culture after CMV antigen stimulation. The sequence came from a human donor in good health (CMV status not recorded). Some clones in this sample may be carry-over from other donors' samples. DNA of the CDR3: TGTGCCAGCAGTTATGCGGACGACGAGCAGTACTTC. It yields the protein CASSYADDEQYF.